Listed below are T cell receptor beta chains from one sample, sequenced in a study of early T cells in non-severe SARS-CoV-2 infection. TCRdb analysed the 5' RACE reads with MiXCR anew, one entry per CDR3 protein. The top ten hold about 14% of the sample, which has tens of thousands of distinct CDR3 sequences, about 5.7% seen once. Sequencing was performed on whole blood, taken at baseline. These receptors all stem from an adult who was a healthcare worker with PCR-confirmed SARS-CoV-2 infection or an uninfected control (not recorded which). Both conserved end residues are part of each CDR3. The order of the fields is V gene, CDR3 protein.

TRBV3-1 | CASSRSNLYEQYF
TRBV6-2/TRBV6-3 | CASSYARVAPNTEAFF
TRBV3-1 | CASSQGQASSGANVLTF
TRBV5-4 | CASSLEFRETQYF
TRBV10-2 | CASRTSGGAFAYEQYF
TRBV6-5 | CASSYQSRGETQYF
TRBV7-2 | CASSLGRVQETQYF
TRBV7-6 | CASSFSGGNNEQFF
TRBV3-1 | CASSHAGQETQYF
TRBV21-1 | CASSNDGEEYEQYF
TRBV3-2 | CASSLPWAHCGRDTQYF
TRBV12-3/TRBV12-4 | CASSPRQTTNEKLFF
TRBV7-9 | CASSAAGTDNVLTF
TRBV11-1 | CASSSGRFKAFF
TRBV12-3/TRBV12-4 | CASSPTGGGTNEKLFF
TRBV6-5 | CASRSTDTQYF
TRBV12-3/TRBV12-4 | CASSPPGQGNTEAFF
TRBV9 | CASSVAGESTGELFF
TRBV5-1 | CASSLVMGLKDTEAFF
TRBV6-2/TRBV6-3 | CASTAPSRGYNEQFF
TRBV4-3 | CASSLRGYGYTF
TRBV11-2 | CASSSVFGGYTF